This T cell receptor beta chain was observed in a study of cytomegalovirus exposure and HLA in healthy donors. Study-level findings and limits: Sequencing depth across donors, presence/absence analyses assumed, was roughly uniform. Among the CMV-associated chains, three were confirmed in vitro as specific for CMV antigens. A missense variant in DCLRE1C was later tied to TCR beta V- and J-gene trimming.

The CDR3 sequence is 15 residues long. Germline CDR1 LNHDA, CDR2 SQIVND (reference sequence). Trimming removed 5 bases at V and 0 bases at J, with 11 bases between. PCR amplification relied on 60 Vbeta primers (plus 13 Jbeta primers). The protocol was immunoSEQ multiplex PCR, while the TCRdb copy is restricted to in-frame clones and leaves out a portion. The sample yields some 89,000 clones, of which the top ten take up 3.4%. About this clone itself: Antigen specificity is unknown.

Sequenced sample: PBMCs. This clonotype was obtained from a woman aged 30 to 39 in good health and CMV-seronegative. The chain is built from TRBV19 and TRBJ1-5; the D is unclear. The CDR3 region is CASSQVNLSNQPQHF. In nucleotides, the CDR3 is TGTGCCAGTAGTCAGGTGAACCTTAGCAATCAGCCCCAGCATTTT.